This is a list of T cell receptor beta chains from one sample in a study of T-cell memory formation after mild COVID-19. TCRdb reprocessed the 5' RACE reads with MiXCR, giving one entry per CDR3 protein. The sample contains approximately 390,000 distinct CDR3 sequences, roughly 15% of which appear only once. The sample comprised PBMCs or a T cell subset sorted from them (not recorded which). The receptors derive from a man in his late teens or twenties who had mild COVID-19 (a few samples of this study predate the infection). Cell type and time point are not known. Both conserved end residues are part of each CDR3. The D gene is left open where the match is weak. A clone size is listed for some rows: how often the clone was seen (once, few, many), or a class if it is expanded.

>.|TRBJ2-5|.|TRBV12-3/TRBV12-4
TGTGCCAGCAGTTCCGTGTTCGGGCAAAGGCAAGAGACCCAGTACTTC
CASSSVFGQRQETQYF
>.|TRBJ2-5|.|TRBV6-6
TGTGCCAGCTTGAGAGGCAGCCCACCCTCGCAAGAGACCCAGTACTTC
CASLRGSPPSQETQYF
>.|TRBJ1-4|.|TRBV20-1
TGCAGTGCTTCAGGGAGAACTAATGAAAAACTGTTTTTT
CSASGRTNEKLFF
>few|TRBJ2-5|.|TRBV11-2
TGTGCCAGCAGCTCTGGTAGTGCGGAGACCCAGTACTTC
CASSSGSAETQYF
>few|TRBJ1-4|.|TRBV2
TGTGCCAGCAGTGTTCAGGGAGGACAAGAAAAACTGTTTTTT
CASSVQGGQEKLFF
>.|TRBJ1-1|.|TRBV5-1
TGCGCCAGCAGCCCTGTGGGGATGCGCACTGAAGCTTTCTTT
CASSPVGMRTEAFF
>.|TRBJ1-5|.|TRBV11-2
TGTGCCAGCAGCCCCGGTACCGAATACAATCAGCCCCAGCATTTT
CASSPGTEYNQPQHF
>.|TRBJ2-1|TRBD2|TRBV2
TGTGCCAGCAGTGAAGTCGGGGGGGGAAAGCAGTTCTTC
CASSEVGGGKQFF
>.|TRBJ1-1|.|TRBV28
TGTGCCAGCAGTTTATGGGGCGTCATGAACACTGAAGCTTTCTTT
CASSLWGVMNTEAFF
>few|TRBJ1-4|TRBD1|TRBV6-5
TGTGCCAGCAGATCCGACAGGGGGCAGGAACTGTTTTTT
CASRSDRGQELFF
>many|TRBJ1-6|.|TRBV4-1
TGCGCCAGCAGCCAAGCTGGGGGGAATTCACCCCTCCACTTT
CASSQAGGNSPLHF
>.|TRBJ1-6|TRBD1|TRBV6-6
TGTGCCAGCAGTTACGACAGGGGGCCCTATAATTCACCCCTCCACTTT
CASSYDRGPYNSPLHF
>few|TRBJ1-1|.|TRBV28
TGTGCCAGCAGTCCCTCTGGGGGCCAAGCCTATGCCAACACTGAAGCTTTCTTT
CASSPSGGQAYANTEAFF
>few|TRBJ1-5|.|TRBV20-1
TGCAGTGCTAGAACAATGGGACACGACACAAGTCAGCCCCAGCATTTT
CSARTMGHDTSQPQHF
>few|TRBJ2-5|.|TRBV6-1
TGTGCCAGCAGTGAAAGGGGCGCGGAGACCCAAGAGACCCAGTACTTC
CASSERGAETQETQYF
>.|TRBJ2-2|TRBD1|TRBV11-2
TGTGCCAGCAGCTTAGGACAGGGGGATTTCGGCCGGGAGCTGTTTTTT
CASSLGQGDFGRELFF
>.|TRBJ2-7|.|TRBV20-1
TGCAGTGCTAGCGGCGGGCAGGGGCTAGGGGAGCAGTACTTC
CSASGGQGLGEQYF
>few|TRBJ2-2|TRBD2|TRBV4-3
TGCGCCAGCAGCCGGTTAGCGGGGTCGAACACCGGGGAGCTGTTTTTT
CASSRLAGSNTGELFF
>few|TRBJ1-2|.|TRBV6-5
TGTGCCACCGCTGCTTTAGGGCTGAACTATGGCTACACCTTC
CATAALGLNYGYTF
>.|TRBJ2-7|TRBD2|TRBV4-3
TGCGCCAGCAGCCAAGAGCGGGGGATTTACGAGCAGTACTTC
CASSQERGIYEQYF
>.|TRBJ1-2|TRBD1|TRBV10-2
TGCGCCAGCACGGGACAGGGGGCGCCTAGGGCTAGGGGCTACACCTTC
CASTGQGAPRARGYTF
>few|TRBJ2-2|TRBD1|TRBV3-1
TGTGCCAGCAGCTCGACAGGGGACCCCGGGGAGCTGTTTTTT
CASSSTGDPGELFF
>.|TRBJ1-2|TRBD1|TRBV7-2
TGTGCCAGCAGCATGACAGGGGGCCGCTATGGCTACACCTTC
CASSMTGGRYGYTF
>.|TRBJ1-4|.|TRBV12-3/TRBV12-4
TGTGCCAGCAGCCCCGGACAGCTTAATGAAAAACTGTTTTTT
CASSPGQLNEKLFF
>.|TRBJ2-5|.|TRBV5-4
TGTGCCAGCAGCTTGAGTAGCGAGACCCAGTACTTC
CASSLSSETQYF
>.|TRBJ1-4|.|TRBV7-8
TGTGCCAGCAGCGGGGGCAGGACTAATGAAAAACTGTTTTTT
CASSGGRTNEKLFF
>.|TRBJ2-1|.|TRBV9
TGTGCCAGCAGCGTAGATAGCAGTCCCTACAATGAGCAGTTCTTC
CASSVDSSPYNEQFF
>few|TRBJ1-2|.|TRBV18
TGTGCCAGCTCACCAGATGTGCCGTCCAACTATGGCTACACCTTC
CASSPDVPSNYGYTF
>.|TRBJ2-1|.|TRBV5-8
TGTGCCAGCAGCTTGTTTGGGGGGATGGTGTACAATGAGCAGTTCTTC
CASSLFGGMVYNEQFF
>few|TRBJ2-2|.|TRBV11-2
TGTGCCAGCAGCTCCCATAGGGGTCGGCACACCGGGGAGCTGTTTTTT
CASSSHRGRHTGELFF
>few|TRBJ2-3|.|TRBV5-1
TGCGCCAGCAAAACGGACAATGGAGATACGCAGTATTTT
CASKTDNGDTQYF
>few|TRBJ2-5|TRBD1|TRBV7-9
TGTGCCAGCAGCTTGGGACAGGGTTTTCAAGAGACCCAGTACTTC
CASSLGQGFQETQYF
>.|TRBJ1-1|TRBD1|TRBV12-3/TRBV12-4
TGTGCCAGCAGTTCCCCCCAGGGGGGCGATTTGACTGAAGCTTTCTTT
CASSSPQGGDLTEAFF
>few|TRBJ1-3|.|TRBV6-5
TGTGCCAGTCATTGGGCAGCTGGAAACACCATATATTTT
CASHWAAGNTIYF
>few|TRBJ2-1|TRBD1|TRBV7-2
TGTGCCAGCAGCTTGAACACCGGGACAGGGAGAGGTGAGCAGTTCTTC
CASSLNTGTGRGEQFF
>.|TRBJ2-1|TRBD1|TRBV4-3
TGCGCCAGCAGCCAAGATCGAGGGGGCCGGCGGAATGAGCAGTTCTTC
CASSQDRGGRRNEQFF
>once|TRBJ1-4|.|TRBV25-1
TGTGCCAGCAGTGCGACATGGGGGGGTCCAAAACTGTTTTTT
CASSATWGGPKLFF
>.|TRBJ2-1|TRBD2|TRBV27
TGTGCCAGCAGCCCCCCGGGACTAGCGGGGATCTACAATGAGCAGTTCTTC
CASSPPGLAGIYNEQFF
>few|TRBJ1-2|TRBD1|TRBV20-1
TGCAGTGCTAGAGATATTGGGACAGCGAGCCACTATGGCTACACCTTC
CSARDIGTASHYGYTF
>.|TRBJ1-1|.|TRBV30
TGTGCCTGGAGTCAATCAACAATGCGGACTGAAGCTTTCTTT
CAWSQSTMRTEAFF
>few|TRBJ2-6|TRBD1|TRBV27
TGTGCCAGCAGTTGGGACAGCCGTGGGGCCAACGTCCTGACTTTC
CASSWDSRGANVLTF
>.|TRBJ2-2|.|TRBV5-5
TGTGCCAGCGGGGCTCCGTTCAGGGAGCTGTTTTTT
CASGAPFRELFF
>few|TRBJ1-1|TRBD1|TRBV12-3/TRBV12-4
TGTGCCAGCAGTCCGCAGACAGGGAAAGCTTTCTTT
CASSPQTGKAFF
>few|TRBJ2-1|TRBD1|TRBV15
TGTGCCACCGGACAGGGGGAAAGCTACAATGAGCAGTTCTTC
CATGQGESYNEQFF
>.|TRBJ2-3|.|TRBV5-1
TGCGCCAGCAGCTTGGTACGGCGGACCACAGATACGCAGTATTTT
CASSLVRRTTDTQYF
>.|TRBJ1-1|.|TRBV7-2
TGTGCCAGCAGCCTCATCCCAGGGACGGGAACCCCGGGGGCTTTCTTT
CASSLIPGTGTPGAFF
>few|TRBJ2-7|.|TRBV29-1
TGCAGCGTTGTGTTGCCGGGTCACTACGAGCAGTACTTC
CSVVLPGHYEQYF
>many|TRBJ2-1|TRBD2|TRBV12-3/TRBV12-4
TGTGCCAGCAGTTTATTCGGGACTAGTGTGAGGAATGAGCAGTTCTTC
CASSLFGTSVRNEQFF
>few|TRBJ2-5|TRBD2|TRBV7-9
TGTGCCAGCAGACCGAAGCGGGGGGCCCAAGAGACCCAGTACTTC
CASRPKRGAQETQYF
>few|TRBJ1-6|.|TRBV4-2
TGTGCCAGCAGCCAAGATCGGGGAAATAATTCACCCCTCCACTTT
CASSQDRGNNSPLHF
>few|TRBJ1-1|.|TRBV6-6
TGTGCCAGCAGTGATAGGGGCCCTGAAGCTTTCTTT
CASSDRGPEAFF